One sample yielded the 32 T cell receptor beta chains listed below, sequenced in a study of T cells in narcolepsy. Data came from immunoSEQ multiplex PCR; TCRdb stores just in-frame clones and leaves some out. The sample records about 40,000 clones, 88% being singletons. Sequencing was carried out using CD45RA- memory CD4+ T cells from PBMCs. The receptors were sampled from a human donor with narcolepsy.

The rearrangement uses TRBV6-5 and TRBJ1-5; D might be TRBD1 (5 bases). Germline assignment: CDR1 MNHEY and CDR2 SVGAGI. This CDR3 is built from 15 residues. Trimming removed 4 bases at V and 3 bases at J, with 13 bases between. As DNA, the CDR3 is TGTGCCAGCAGTTCCCCTGGACAAACCAATCAGCCCCAGCATTTT. This gives the protein CASSSPGQTNQPQHF.

To note about this clone: This is likely a read error, given that the CDR3 carries no conserved phenylalanine or tryptophan at its end. V is TRBV19 and J is TRBJ1-5; a possible D gene is TRBD1 (5 bases). Trimming left V 0 bases short and J 5 bases short, with 11 bases between. The CDR3 extends over 15 amino acids. In germline, CDR1 is LNHDA, CDR2 SQIVND (reference sequence). CDR3: CASSIDPGPYQPQHL. The CDR3 DNA reads TGTGCCAGTAGTATAGATCCAGGGCCCTATCAGCCCCAGCATCTT.

The V and J genes are TRBV18 and TRBJ1-1; no clear D gene. Per the germline V gene, CDR1 is KGHSH and CDR2 is LQKENI. The V gene lost 1 base and the J gene lost 1 base, with 13 bases spanning the gap. This CDR3 region has 16 residues. CDR3 sequence: CASSPLSEQRNTEAFF. In DNA form, the CDR3 reads TGTGCCAGCTCACCACTCTCTGAACAAAGGAACACTGAAGCTTTCTTT.

The chain couples TRBV18 to TRBJ2-1; 8 bases align to TRBD1. This CDR3 spans 15 amino acids. J was trimmed by 4 bases and V by 3 bases; bases with no gene match: 5. Germline loops: CDR1 KGHSH, CDR2 LQKENI. CDR3 amino acids: CASSPTGEAYNEQFF. The DNA for the CDR3 is TGTGCCAGCTCACCGACAGGGGAGGCTTACAATGAGCAGTTCTTC.

This rearrangement joins TRBV10-1 to TRBJ2-2; possible D gene TRBD1, 6 bases. CDR3 length equals 15 residues. Germline CDR1 reads WNHNN; CDR2 reads SYGVQD (reference sequence). V dropped 6 bases and J dropped 0 bases, with 11 bases sitting between them. In DNA form, the CDR3 reads TGCGCCAGCAGCGCCGGGACAACGAACACCGGGGAGCTGTTTTTT. Its protein product is CASSAGTTNTGELFF.

This clone was recorded a few times. This chain links TRBV5-1 with TRBJ2-1; 7 bases match TRBD2. Germline CDR1 is SGHRS and CDR2 is YFSETQ. The CDR3 contains 16 residues. J was trimmed by 8 bases and V by 0 bases; bases with no gene match: 11. The CDR3 DNA reads TGCGCCAGCAGCTTGGGGCGGGGGATCCTACCCGATGAGCAGTTCTTC. This translates into CASSLGRGILPDEQFF.

This clone was recorded only once. The rearrangement joins TRBV4-3 to TRBJ2-3; D unclear. Deletions cut 1 base from V and 7 bases from J, with 15 bases between. This CDR3 has 15 amino acids. Germline V CDR1 and CDR2: LGHNA, YSLEER. In DNA form, the CDR3 reads TGCGCCAGCAGCCAAGCTCAGTCTAGTCAGTATACGCAGTATTTT. This encodes CASSQAQSSQYTQYF.

This rearrangement joins TRBV29-1 to TRBJ1-2; D gene ambiguous. Deletions cut 2 bases from V and 6 bases from J, with 10 bases between. The germline CDR1 and CDR2 sequences are SQVTM and ANQGSEA. The CDR3 is 12 residues long. The CDR3 region has the DNA TGCAGCGTTGAACGCGGATCTCATGGCTACACCTTC. This codes for CSVERGSHGYTF.

This chain uses TRBV7-2 with TRBJ2-5, with 11 bases fitting TRBD2. V lost 6 bases, J lost 5 bases, and 5 bases stayed unmatched. The length of the CDR3 is 14 residues. Per the germline V gene, CDR1 is SGHTA and CDR2 is FQGNSA. The CDR3 nucleotides read TGTGCCAGCAGGCCTACTAGCGGGAGCGAGACCCAGTACTTC. Its translation: CASRPTSGSETQYF.

The rearrangement links TRBV6-5 to TRBJ1-1; a possible D gene is TRBD1 (5 bases). CDR1 and CDR2 (germline): MNHEY, SVGAGI. V was clipped by 8 bases and J by 6 bases, with 13 bases between them. There are 12 residues in the CDR3. The CDR3 sequence is CASGTVGAEAFF. CDR3 nucleotide sequence: TGTGCCAGCGGGACGGTAGGAGCTGAAGCTTTCTTT.

This rearrangement joins TRBV28 to TRBJ1-5; D is possibly TRBD1 (5 bases). CDR1 and CDR2 from the germline V gene are MDHEN and SYDVKM. The CDR3 spans 14 residues. Trimming shortened V by 5 bases and J by 5 bases, and 13 bases separated the two germline ends. Here the CDR3 reads CASSPPGSYQPQHF. The DNA of the CDR3 is TGTGCCAGCAGTCCCCCAGGGAGCTATCAGCCCCAGCATTTT.

The rearrangement uses TRBV29-1 and TRBJ1-5; D ambiguous. The CDR3 consists of 14 residues. Germline V gene sequence: CDR1 SQVTM, CDR2 ANQGSEA. The V and J ends lost 4 bases and 4 bases respectively, with 14 bases between them. The CDR3 DNA reads TGCAGCGTTGCGGTGGGGATGAGTAATCAGCCCCAGCATTTT. Encoded protein: CSVAVGMSNQPQHF.

The rearrangement joins TRBV7-8 to TRBJ2-7, with 7 bases matching TRBD1. Trimming took 6 bases from V and 6 from J; bases not matched to a gene: 8. The CDR3 is 13 residues long. Germline-derived CDR1 and CDR2 are SGHVS and FQNEAQ. As DNA, the CDR3 is TGTGCCAGCAGGACACCCCAGGGGGTCGAGCAGTACTTC. Amino acids: CASRTPQGVEQYF.

The chain uses TRBV27 and TRBJ2-3, with D possibly matching TRBD1 (5 bases). The germline V gene has CDR1 MNHEY and CDR2 SMNVEV (reference sequence). V was cut by 5 bases and J by 0 bases, with 9 bases left in between. There are 14 residues in the CDR3. The CDR3 region has the DNA TGTGCCAGCAGTCTGAGACAGAGCACAGATACGCAGTATTTT. Protein product: CASSLRQSTDTQYF.

A single count supports this clone. The chain carries TRBV28 and TRBJ1-4; unclear D gene. CDR1 and CDR2 (germline): MDHEN, SYDVKM. V lost 7 bases, J lost 2 bases, and 8 bases lay in between. The CDR3 consists of 13 residues. CDR3 sequence: CASTPGTNEKLFF. The CDR3 region has the DNA TGTGCCAGCACCCCTGGGACTAATGAAAAACTGTTTTTT.

The chain couples TRBV29-1 to TRBJ2-7; D may be TRBD1 (5 bases). The CDR3 is 11 residues long. Germline V lookup: CDR1 SQVTM, CDR2 ANQGSEA. Trimming took 5 bases from V and 3 from J, leaving 8 bases between them. CDR3 protein: CSVLQGYEQYF. The CDR3 DNA follows: TGCAGCGTTCTTCAGGGCTACGAGCAGTACTTC.

The genes are TRBV27 and TRBJ2-7; D uncertain. This CDR3 is 13 amino acids long. Germline V gene lookup returns CDR1 MNHEY and CDR2 SMNVEV (reference sequence). Trimming took off 5 bases at V and 3 bases at J, with 11 bases between the two ends. CDR3 amino acids: CASSPSGSYEQYF. The CDR3, as DNA: TGTGCCAGCAGTCCCAGTGGCAGCTACGAGCAGTACTTC.

The sample holds a few counts of this clone. The chain carries TRBV5-8 and TRBJ2-1; TRBD2 aligns across 13 bases. The CDR3 runs 16 residues. Germline V lookup: CDR1 SGHTS, CDR2 YDEGEE. J lost 8 bases, V lost 0 bases, and 5 bases had no gene match. CDR3 region: CASSLARTSGSHEQFF. The CDR3 DNA follows: TGTGCCAGCAGCTTGGCGCGGACTAGCGGGAGCCATGAGCAGTTCTTC.

This sequence joins TRBV2 and TRBJ1-1; no reliable D call. CDR3 length: 12 amino acids. Germline CDR1 and CDR2: SNHLY and FYNNEI. The germline V and J ends were trimmed by 7 bases and 6 bases, with 12 bases remaining between them. This CDR3 is CASTYTSPEAFF. CDR3 DNA: TGTGCCAGCACCTATACATCCCCTGAAGCTTTCTTT.

This chain joins TRBV5-1 and TRBJ2-7; 9 bases fit TRBD2. The CDR3 covers 12 residues. After removal of 4 bases from V and 7 bases from J, the junction contained 3 bases not matched to a gene. The V gene's germline CDR1 is SGHRS and CDR2 YFSETQ. The CDR3 sequence is CASSRLAGEQYF. Written as DNA, the CDR3 is TGCGCCAGCAGCAGGCTAGCGGGGGAGCAGTACTTC.

The chain carries TRBV7-2 and TRBJ2-7; the match to TRBD2 covers 13 bases. This CDR3 comprises 15 residues. Germline CDR1 and CDR2: SGHTA and FQGNSA. After removal of 7 bases from V and 5 bases from J, the junction contained 8 bases not matched to a gene. The CDR3 region has the DNA TGTGCCAGCACCCTGACTAGCGGGGGGAATGACGAGCAGTACTTC. As protein: CASTLTSGGNDEQYF.

The V gene is TRBV11-3, the J gene TRBJ2-1, with TRBD1 as a possible D gene (7 bases). CDR1 and CDR2 from the germline V gene are SGHNT and YENEEA. Trimming took off 1 base at V and 3 bases at J, with 16 bases between the two ends. This CDR3 contains 17 residues. CDR3 nucleotides: TGTGCCAGCAGCTTAGGCCAGGGGGGCCGAATCTACAATGAGCAGTTCTTC. Translation: CASSLGQGGRIYNEQFF.

The V and J genes are TRBV7-9 and TRBJ1-4, with D perhaps matching TRBD1 (5 bases). This CDR3 contains 15 residues. V was pared by 8 bases and J by 0 bases, with 13 bases between. Germline CDR1 is SEHNR and CDR2 is FQNEAQ (reference sequence). This CDR3 is CASANGGATNEKLFF. Here the CDR3 DNA reads TGTGCCAGCGCGAATGGGGGAGCAACTAATGAAAAACTGTTTTTT.

This chain links TRBV7-9 with TRBJ1-2, with D unclear. V lost 1 base and J lost 4, with 7 bases in between. This CDR3 region has 13 residues. Germline V lookup: CDR1 SEHNR, CDR2 FQNEAQ (reference sequence). CDR3 protein: CASSLDGVYGYTF. DNA for the CDR3: TGTGCCAGCAGCTTAGATGGGGTCTATGGCTACACCTTC.

The V call is TRBV7-2, the J call TRBJ1-4, with 8 bases matching TRBD1. This CDR3 is built from 14 residues. Per germline, CDR1 SGHTA and CDR2 FQGNSA. J was trimmed by 13 bases and V by 0 bases; bases with no gene match: 7. The CDR3, as DNA: TGTGCCAGCAGCTTAGCGCGACAGGGGAGCGGACTGTTTTTT. Residues: CASSLARQGSGLFF.

V gene TRBV2 combines with J gene TRBJ2-7; D call uncertain. The germline gives CDR1 SNHLY, CDR2 FYNNEI. V gave up 1 base and J gave up 0 bases, with 10 bases separating them. The CDR3 runs 15 residues. The CDR3, as DNA: TGTGCCAGCAGTGAAGTCAGCGCCCGCTCCTACGAGCAGTACTTC. Protein product: CASSEVSARSYEQYF.

This rearrangement joins TRBV27 to TRBJ2-5, with D unresolved. Trimming stripped 6 bases from V and 8 bases from J, with 16 bases between. Germline assignment: CDR1 MNHEY and CDR2 SMNVEV (reference sequence). CDR3 length: 13 amino acids. The CDR3 DNA is TGTGCCAGCAGCTCCTCAGCTGGGAAAACCCAGTACTTC. This encodes CASSSSAGKTQYF.

The chain uses TRBV6-1 and TRBJ1-5, with a possible D match to TRBD1 (5 bases). The CDR3 contains 15 residues. Germline values: CDR1 MNHNS, CDR2 SASEGT. V dropped 6 bases and J dropped 13 bases, with 25 bases sitting between them. CDR3 amino acids: CASSQADSLRSAQHF. DNA for the CDR3: TGTGCCAGCAGCCAGGCTGACAGTTTAAGATCGGCACAGCATTTT.

The gene calls are TRBV2 and TRBJ2-1; 9 nucleotides align to TRBD1. Per the germline V gene, CDR1 is SNHLY and CDR2 is FYNNEI. V trimming: 3 bases; J trimming: 9 bases; junction bases outside the gene matches: 3. There are 13 residues in the CDR3. This CDR3 is CASSEGQGTEQFF. The CDR3, as DNA: TGTGCCAGCAGTGAGGGACAGGGTACTGAGCAGTTCTTC.

The chain is built from TRBV18 and TRBJ1-3, with D possibly matching TRBD1 (5 bases). Germline CDR1 KGHSH, CDR2 LQKENI. CDR3 length equals 17 residues. V lost 3 bases, J lost 3 bases, and 18 bases lay in between. In nucleotides, the CDR3 is TGTGCCAGCTCACCCCGAGGGGCGCCCCGAGGTGGAAACACCATATATTTT. The encoded protein is CASSPRGAPRGGNTIYF. Based on the CDR3 plus reference TRBV18 and TRBJ1-3, the full variable domain is NAGVMQNPRHLVRRRGQEARLRCSPMKGHSHVYWYRQLPEEGLKFMVYLQKENIIDESGMPKERFSAEFPKEGPSILRIQQVVRGDSAAYFCASSPRGAPRGGNTIYFGEGSWLTVV.

This chain joins TRBV4-1 and TRBJ1-5; D possibly corresponds to TRBD1 (5 bases). Trimming removed 0 bases at V and 9 bases at J, with 12 bases between. In germline, CDR1 is MGHRA, CDR2 YSYEKL. The CDR3 runs 14 residues. CDR3 residues: CASSQEQGEVPQHF. CDR3 coding DNA: TGCGCCAGCAGCCAAGAGCAGGGTGAGGTGCCCCAGCATTTT.

This sequence joins TRBV6-6 and TRBJ2-7; 8 bases map to TRBD2. CDR1 is MNHNY and CDR2 is SVGAGI in the germline V gene (reference sequence). After removal of 9 bases from V and 0 bases from J, the junction contained 4 bases not matched to a gene. CDR3 length: 13 residues. The CDR3 DNA sequence: TGTGCCAGTCAGCGGGAGAACTCCTACGAGCAGTACTTC. Translating gives CASQRENSYEQYF.